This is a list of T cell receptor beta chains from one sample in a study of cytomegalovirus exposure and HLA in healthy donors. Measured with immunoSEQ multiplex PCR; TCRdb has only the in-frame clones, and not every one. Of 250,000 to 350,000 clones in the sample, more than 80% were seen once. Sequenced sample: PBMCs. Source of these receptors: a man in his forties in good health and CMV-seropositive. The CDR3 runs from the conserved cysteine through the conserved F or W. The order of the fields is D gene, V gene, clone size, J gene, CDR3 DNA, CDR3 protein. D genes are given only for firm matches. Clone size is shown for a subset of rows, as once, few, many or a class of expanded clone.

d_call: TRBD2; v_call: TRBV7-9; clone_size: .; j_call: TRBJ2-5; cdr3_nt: TGTGCCAGCAGACGTCTAGCGGAAGGGACCCAGTACTTC; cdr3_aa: CASRRLAEGTQYF
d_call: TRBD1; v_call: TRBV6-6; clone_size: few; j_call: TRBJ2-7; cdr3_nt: TGTGCCAGCACCGACGACAGGGCCTACTCCTACGAGCAGTACTTC; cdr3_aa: CASTDDRAYSYEQYF
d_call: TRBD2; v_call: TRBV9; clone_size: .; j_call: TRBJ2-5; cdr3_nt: TGTGCCAGCAGCGATCATAGCGGGGGACAAGAGACCCAGTACTTC; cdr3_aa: CASSDHSGGQETQYF
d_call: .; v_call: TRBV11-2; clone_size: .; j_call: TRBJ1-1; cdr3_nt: TGTGCCAGCAGCTTAGTTGGGAGAACTGAAGCTTTCTTT; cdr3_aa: CASSLVGRTEAFF
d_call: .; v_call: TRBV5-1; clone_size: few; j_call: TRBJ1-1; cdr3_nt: TGCGCCAGCAGCTCACAGGGTGACACTGAAGCTTTCTTT; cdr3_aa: CASSSQGDTEAFF
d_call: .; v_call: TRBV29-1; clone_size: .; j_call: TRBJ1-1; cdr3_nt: TGCAGCGTTGAATGGGCCCCGAACACTGAAGCTTTCTTT; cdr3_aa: CSVEWAPNTEAFF
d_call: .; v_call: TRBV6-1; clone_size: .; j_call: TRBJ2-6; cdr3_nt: TGTGCCAGCAGCTCGCAGGGGCTCGGGGCCAACGTCCTGACTTTC; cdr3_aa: CASSSQGLGANVLTF
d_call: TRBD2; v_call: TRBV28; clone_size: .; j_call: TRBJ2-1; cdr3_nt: TGTGCCAGCAGTTTAGGGAGGGGCCCGCGAGGAATCAATGAGCAGTTCTTC; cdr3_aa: CASSLGRGPRGINEQFF
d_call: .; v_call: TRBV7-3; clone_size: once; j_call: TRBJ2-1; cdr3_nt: TGTGCCAGCAGCTTAACAGCGGGCCCTTTCTACAATGAGCAGTTCTTC; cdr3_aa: CASSLTAGPFYNEQFF
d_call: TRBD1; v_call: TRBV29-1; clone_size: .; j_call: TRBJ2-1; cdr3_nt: TGCAGCGTTGATTCGGTTGGGACAGGGGGCCGCGGTGAGCAGTTCTTC; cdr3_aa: CSVDSVGTGGRGEQFF
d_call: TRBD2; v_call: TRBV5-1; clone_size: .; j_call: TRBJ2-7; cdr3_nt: TGCGCCAGCAGCCGAGGGACTAGCGGGAGGGCCCGTGGGGAGCAGTACTTC; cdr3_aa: CASSRGTSGRARGEQYF
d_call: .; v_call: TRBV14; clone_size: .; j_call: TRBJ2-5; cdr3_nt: TGTGCCAGCAGCCGCGGGGAGACCCAGTACTTC; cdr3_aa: CASSRGETQYF
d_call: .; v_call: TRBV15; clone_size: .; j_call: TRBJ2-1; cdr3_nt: TGTGCCACCAGCAGACCTCTTTTGAGCTCCTACAATGAGCAGTTCTTC; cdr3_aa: CATSRPLLSSYNEQFF
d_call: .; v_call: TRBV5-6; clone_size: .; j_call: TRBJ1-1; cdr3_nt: TGTGCCAGCAGCTTTCGGGCTACAGGCGGTTACACTGAAGCTTTCTTT; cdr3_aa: CASSFRATGGYTEAFF
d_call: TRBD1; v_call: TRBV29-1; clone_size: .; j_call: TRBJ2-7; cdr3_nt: TGCAGCGTTGAAGGTCACTCCGGGACAGGAAACTACGAGCAGTACTTC; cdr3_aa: CSVEGHSGTGNYEQYF
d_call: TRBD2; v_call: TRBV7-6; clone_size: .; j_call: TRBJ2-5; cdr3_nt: TGTGCCAGCAGCTTAGCTCAAGCTAGCGGGTCGCCGGAGACCCAGTACTTC; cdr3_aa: CASSLAQASGSPETQYF
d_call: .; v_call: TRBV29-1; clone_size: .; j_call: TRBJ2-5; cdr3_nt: TGCAGCGTTGACCTAAGGGGACAAGAGACCCAGTACTTC; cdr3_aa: CSVDLRGQETQYF
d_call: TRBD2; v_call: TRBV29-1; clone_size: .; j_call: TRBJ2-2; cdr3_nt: TGCAGCGTTCCTTCGGGAGGGCCCTCTTGGAACACCGGGGAGCTGTTTTTT; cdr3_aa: CSVPSGGPSWNTGELFF
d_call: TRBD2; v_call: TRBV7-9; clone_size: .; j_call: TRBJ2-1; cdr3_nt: TGTGCCAGCAGCTTCCGGACTAGCGGGGACGATTACAATGAGCAGTTCTTC; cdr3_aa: CASSFRTSGDDYNEQFF
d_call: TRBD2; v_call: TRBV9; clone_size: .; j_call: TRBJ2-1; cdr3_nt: TGTGCCAGCAGCGAGGGACTAGCGGGATACTACAATGAGCAGTTCTTC; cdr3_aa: CASSEGLAGYYNEQFF
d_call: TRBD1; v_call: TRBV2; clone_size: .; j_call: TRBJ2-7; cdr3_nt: TGTGCCAGTAGAGACCAGGGGGCTTACAGCGAGCAGTACTTC; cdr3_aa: CASRDQGAYSEQYF
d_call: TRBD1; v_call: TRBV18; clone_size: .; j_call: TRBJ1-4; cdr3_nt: TGTGCCAGCTCACCACAAGGCAGGGGGTCAACTAATGAAAAACTGTTTTTT; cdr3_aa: CASSPQGRGSTNEKLFF
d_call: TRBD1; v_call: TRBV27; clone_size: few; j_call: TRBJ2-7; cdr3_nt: TGTGCCAGCAGTTCAGGGGGCCCGGCCTACGAGCAGTACTTC; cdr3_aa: CASSSGGPAYEQYF
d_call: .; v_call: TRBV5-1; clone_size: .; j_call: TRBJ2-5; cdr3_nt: TGCGCCAGCAGCTTGTCCAGGGCGGAGGAGACCCAGTACTTC; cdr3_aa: CASSLSRAEETQYF
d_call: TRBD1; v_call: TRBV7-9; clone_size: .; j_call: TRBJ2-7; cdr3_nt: TGTGCCAGCAGCTTGCGGACAGGGGGATATGAGCAGTACTTC; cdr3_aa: CASSLRTGGYEQYF
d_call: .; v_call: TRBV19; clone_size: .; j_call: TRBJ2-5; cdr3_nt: TGTGCCAGTAGTATAGGACTAACCCAAGAGACCCAGTACTTC; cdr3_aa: CASSIGLTQETQYF
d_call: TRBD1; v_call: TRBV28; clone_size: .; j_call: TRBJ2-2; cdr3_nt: TGTGCCAGCAGTTTACGACAGGGGGCAGGCACCGGGGAGCTGTTTTTT; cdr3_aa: CASSLRQGAGTGELFF
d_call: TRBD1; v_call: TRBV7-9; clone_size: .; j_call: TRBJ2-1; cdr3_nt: TGTGCCAGCCGACAGGGAAGTGCCTCCTACAATGAGCAGTTCTTC; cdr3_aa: CASRQGSASYNEQFF
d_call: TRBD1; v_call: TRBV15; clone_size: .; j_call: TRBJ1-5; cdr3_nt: TGTGCCACCGGGACAGGTTATAGCAATCAGCCCCAGCATTTT; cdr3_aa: CATGTGYSNQPQHF
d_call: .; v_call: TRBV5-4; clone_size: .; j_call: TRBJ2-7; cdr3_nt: TGTGCCAGCAGCTTGGACGGGGCCTACGAGCAGTACTTC; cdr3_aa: CASSLDGAYEQYF
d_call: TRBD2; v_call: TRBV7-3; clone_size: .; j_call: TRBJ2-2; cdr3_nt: TGTGCCAGCAGGCTACGACTAGCGGGATTCGCCGGGGAGCTGTTTTTT; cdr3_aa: CASRLRLAGFAGELFF
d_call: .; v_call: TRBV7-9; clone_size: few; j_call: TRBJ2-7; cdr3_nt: TGTGCCAGCTCGCCGGGAGACTCCTACGAGCAGTACTTC; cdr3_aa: CASSPGDSYEQYF
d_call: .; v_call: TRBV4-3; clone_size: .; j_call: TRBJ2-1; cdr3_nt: TGCGCCAGCAGCCAAGATCGCGGAGAGCAGTTCTTC; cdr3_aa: CASSQDRGEQFF
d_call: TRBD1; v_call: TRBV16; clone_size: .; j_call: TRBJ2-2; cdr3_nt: TGTGCCAGCAGCCAACTTATGATGACAGGGCGAGCGAACACCGGGGAGCTGTTTTTT; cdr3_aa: CASSQLMMTGRANTGELFF
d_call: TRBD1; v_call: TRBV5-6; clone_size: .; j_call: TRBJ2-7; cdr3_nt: TGTGCCAGCAGACTTCTACCGGGACAGGGTTATGAGCAGTACTTC; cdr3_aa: CASRLLPGQGYEQYF
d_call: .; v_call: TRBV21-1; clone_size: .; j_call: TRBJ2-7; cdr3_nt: TGTGCCAGCAGCAAAGCGATAACTAGTACCTACGAGCAGTACTTC; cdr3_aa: CASSKAITSTYEQYF
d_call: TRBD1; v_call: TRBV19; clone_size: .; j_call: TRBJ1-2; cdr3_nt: TGTGCCAGTAGTATGGGACAGGGAATCGGCTATGGCTACACCTTC; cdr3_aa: CASSMGQGIGYGYTF
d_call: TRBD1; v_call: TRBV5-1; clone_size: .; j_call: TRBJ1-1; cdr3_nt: TGCGCCAGCAGCGGACGGGACAGTCGGGGCACTGAAGCTTTCTTT; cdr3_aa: CASSGRDSRGTEAFF
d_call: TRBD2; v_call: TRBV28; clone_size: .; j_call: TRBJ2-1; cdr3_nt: TGTGCCAGCAGTTTCGCGAGCGGGAGGACCAATGAGCAGTTCTTC; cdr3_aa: CASSFASGRTNEQFF
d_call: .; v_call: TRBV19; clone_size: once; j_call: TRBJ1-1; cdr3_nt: TGTGCCAGTAAAACAGGGAACACTGAAGCTTTCTTT; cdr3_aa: CASKTGNTEAFF
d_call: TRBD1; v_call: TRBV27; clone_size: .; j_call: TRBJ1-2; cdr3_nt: TGTGCCAGCAGTGCAAAGACAGGGGGCTATGGCTACACCTTC; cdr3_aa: CASSAKTGGYGYTF
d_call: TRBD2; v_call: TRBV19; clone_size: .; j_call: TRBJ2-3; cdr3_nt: TGTGCCAGTAGACCACAAGCGGGGCAGGACACAGATACGCAGTATTTT; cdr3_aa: CASRPQAGQDTDTQYF
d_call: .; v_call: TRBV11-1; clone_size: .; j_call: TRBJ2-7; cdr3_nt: TGTGCCAGCAGCTCGGAAGACAGCTACGAGCAGTACTTC; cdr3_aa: CASSSEDSYEQYF
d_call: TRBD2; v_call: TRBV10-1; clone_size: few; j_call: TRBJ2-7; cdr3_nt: TGCGCCAGCAGTGAGGCTAGCGGGAGTGACTACGAGCAGTACTTC; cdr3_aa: CASSEASGSDYEQYF
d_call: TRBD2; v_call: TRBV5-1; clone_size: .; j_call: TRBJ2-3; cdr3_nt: TGCGCCAGCAGCGCCGACCTGACTAGCGGCCGCACAGATACGCAGTATTTT; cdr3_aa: CASSADLTSGRTDTQYF
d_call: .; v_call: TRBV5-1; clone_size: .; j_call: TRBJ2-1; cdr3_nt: TGCGCCAGCAGCTTGGTAACTAGCCCTAGCTCCTACAATGAGCAGTTCTTC; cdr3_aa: CASSLVTSPSSYNEQFF
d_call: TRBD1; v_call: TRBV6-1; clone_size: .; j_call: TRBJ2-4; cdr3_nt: TGTGCCAGCAAGGGGACAGGGGACAAAAACATTCAGTACTTC; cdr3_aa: CASKGTGDKNIQYF